Following are 13 T cell receptor beta chains from one sample sequenced in a study of blood T cell repertoires in COVID-19. The repertoire was sequenced with immunoSEQ multiplex PCR; TCRdb's copy has only in-frame clones and lacks some. The sample carries approximately 200,000 clones, about 85% recorded once. The sample taken for sequencing was peripheral blood. The source of these receptors is a man aged 45 to 65 who had recovered from COVID-19.

The chain recombines TRBV5-5 with TRBJ1-5; TRBD1 aligns across 8 bases. With V trimmed by 4 bases and J by 7 bases, 10 bases remained unmatched. Per germline, CDR1 SGHKS and CDR2 YYEKEE (reference sequence). The CDR3 consists of 15 residues. This CDR3 reads CASSQEDRANQPQHF. CDR3 nucleotides: TGTGCCAGCAGCCAAGAGGACAGGGCCAACCAGCCCCAGCATTTT.

The chain joins TRBV7-8 to TRBJ1-2; D is ambiguous. This CDR3 spans 13 amino acids. The V and J ends lost 0 bases and 2 bases respectively, with 4 bases between them. The germline V gene encodes CDR1 SGHVS and CDR2 FQNEAQ. In nucleotides, the CDR3 is TGTGCCAGCAGCTTAGCTCAGAACTATGGCTACACCTTC. Encoded protein: CASSLAQNYGYTF.

The J gene is TRBJ2-7, the V gene TRBV4-1; D perhaps matches TRBD2 (5 bases). The CDR3 length is 14 residues. Germline V gene sequence: CDR1 MGHRA, CDR2 YSYEKL. Deletions cut 0 bases from V and 7 bases from J, with 13 bases between. As DNA, the CDR3 is TGCGCCAGCAGCCAAGAAGGGCATCGGAGGGAGCAGTACTTC. Its translation is CASSQEGHRREQYF.

V and J are TRBV28 and TRBJ2-2; D remains unclear. The V gene's germline CDR1 is MDHEN and CDR2 SYDVKM. Trimming took 6 bases from V and 7 from J, leaving 6 bases between them. The CDR3 totals 11 residues. CDR3 bases: TGTGCCAGCAGGACATACGGGGAGCTGTTTTTT. This translates into CASRTYGELFF.

The chain recombines TRBV5-1 with TRBJ2-6; TRBD1 is a possible D gene (6 bases). The CDR3 runs to 16 residues. Germline V lookup: CDR1 SGHRS, CDR2 YFSETQ. The ends were cut back, 0 bases at V and 4 bases at J, with 11 bases in the middle. As DNA, the CDR3 is TGCGCCAGCAGCTTGGTACAGGGTGCCGGGGCCAACGTCCTGACTTTC. The encoded protein is CASSLVQGAGANVLTF.

V usage is TRBV6-5 and J usage is TRBJ1-5; TRBD1 agrees at 7 bases. V shed 6 bases and J 7 bases; nucleotides not matched to a gene: 12. Germline V lookup: CDR1 MNHEY, CDR2 SVGAGI. This CDR3 region has 15 residues. Here the CDR3 reads CASRGRDSPSQPQHF. CDR3 DNA sequence: TGTGCCAGCAGGGGTAGGGACAGCCCGTCGCAGCCCCAGCATTTT.

The V and J genes are TRBV6-5 and TRBJ1-5; D is possibly TRBD1 (6 bases). Germline assignment: CDR1 MNHEY and CDR2 SVGAGI. CDR3 length: 11 amino acids. V gave up 9 bases and J gave up 13 bases, with 16 bases separating them. The CDR3 region has the DNA TGTGCCAGTGGACAGAGCCCAAAGCAGCATTTT. Translation: CASGQSPKQHF.

This clone turned up a few times. The chain carries TRBV2 and TRBJ1-1; the match to TRBD1 covers 8 bases. The CDR3 runs to 15 residues. V shed 6 bases and J 5 bases; nucleotides not matched to a gene: 11. CDR1 is SNHLY and CDR2 is FYNNEI in the germline V gene. This CDR3 is CASSGGTGGGTEAFF. CDR3 DNA: TGTGCCAGCAGCGGAGGGACAGGCGGTGGAACTGAAGCTTTCTTT. The full variable domain, in which reference TRBV2 and TRBJ1-1 provide the parts outside the CDR3, is EPEVTQTPSHQVTQMGQEVILRCVPISNHLYFYWYRQILGQKVEFLVSFYNNEISEKSEIFDDQFSVERPDGSNFTLKIRSTKLEDSAMYFCASSGGTGGGTEAFFGQGTRLTVV.

In this sample, this clone turned up a few times. V gene TRBV18 combines with J gene TRBJ1-5; D unresolved. The CDR3 loop spans 15 amino acids. V was trimmed by 6 bases and J by 4 bases, leaving 16 bases between them. The V gene's germline CDR1 is KGHSH and CDR2 LQKENI. CDR3 sequence reads: CASSQEEVINQPQHF. CDR3 nucleotides: TGTGCCAGCTCGCAGGAGGAGGTAATTAATCAGCCCCAGCATTTT.

This clone was detected once. V and J are TRBV7-2 and TRBJ2-3, with D possibly being TRBD2 (5 bases). Between the trimmed V and J ends, which lost 2 bases and 7 bases, there was a span of 10 bases. Germline V gene sequence: CDR1 SGHTA, CDR2 FQGNSA. The CDR3 is 13 residues long. The chain's CDR3 is CASSLYGGNTQYF. CDR3 sequence (DNA): TGTGCCAGCAGCTTATATGGAGGAAATACGCAGTATTTT.

The rearrangement uses TRBV5-1 and TRBJ2-1; 7 nucleotides align to TRBD1. With V trimmed by 8 bases and J by 3 bases, 14 bases remained unmatched. CDR3 length: 16 amino acids. Per germline, CDR1 SGHRS and CDR2 YFSETQ. The CDR3 loop is CASSIPRGISYNEQFF. In nucleotides, the CDR3 is TGCGCCAGTTCAATCCCCAGGGGGATTAGCTACAATGAGCAGTTCTTC.

This clone was seen a handful of times. The J gene is TRBJ1-4, the V gene TRBV6-5, with a weak D call TRBD1 (6 bases). The CDR3 consists of 15 residues. Trimming took off 2 bases at V and 3 bases at J, with 10 bases between the two ends. Germline assignment: CDR1 MNHEY and CDR2 SVGAGI. For the CDR3, the DNA is TGTGCCAGCAGTTACACGACAGGCCCTAATGAAAAACTGTTTTTT. It translates to CASSYTTGPNEKLFF.

This rearrangement joins TRBV28 to TRBJ1-3, with D possibly matching TRBD1 (6 bases). V dropped 2 bases and J dropped 2 bases, with 16 bases sitting between them. The CDR3 runs 17 residues. Germline values: CDR1 MDHEN, CDR2 SYDVKM. The DNA of the CDR3 is TGTGCCAGCAGTTTAACCCCGGGGGGCAGGGCTGGAAACACCATATATTTT. It encodes CASSLTPGGRAGNTIYF. Supplemented by reference TRBV28 and TRBJ1-3, the full variable domain reads DVKVTQSSRYLVKRTGEKVFLECVQDMDHENMFWYRQDPGLGLRLIYFSYDVKMKEKGDIPEGYSVSREKKERFSLILESASTNQTSMYLCASSLTPGGRAGNTIYFGEGSWLTVV.